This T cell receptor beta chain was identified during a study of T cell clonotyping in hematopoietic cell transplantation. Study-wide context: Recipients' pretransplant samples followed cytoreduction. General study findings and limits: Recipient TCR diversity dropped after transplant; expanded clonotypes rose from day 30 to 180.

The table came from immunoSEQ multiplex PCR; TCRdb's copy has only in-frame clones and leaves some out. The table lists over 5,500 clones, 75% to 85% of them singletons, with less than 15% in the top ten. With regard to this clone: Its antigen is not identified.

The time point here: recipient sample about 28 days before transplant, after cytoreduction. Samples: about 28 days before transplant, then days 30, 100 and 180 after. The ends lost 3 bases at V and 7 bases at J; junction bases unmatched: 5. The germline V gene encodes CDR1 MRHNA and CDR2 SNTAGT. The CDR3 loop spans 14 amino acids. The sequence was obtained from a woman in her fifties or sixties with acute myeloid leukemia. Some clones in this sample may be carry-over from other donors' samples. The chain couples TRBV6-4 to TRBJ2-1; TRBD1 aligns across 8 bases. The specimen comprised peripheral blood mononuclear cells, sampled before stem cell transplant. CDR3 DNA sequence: TGTGCCAGCAGTGATCAGGGGGCAGGGAATGAGCAGTTCTTC. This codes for CASSDQGAGNEQFF.